One sample yielded the 5 T cell receptor beta chains listed below, sequenced in a study of cytomegalovirus exposure and HLA in healthy donors. Use of 60 Vbeta and 13 Jbeta primers characterized the PCR. Libraries were prepared by immunoSEQ multiplex PCR; TCRdb keeps only in-frame clonotypes and omits some of them. Across 55,000 to 70,000 clones, the top ten clones capture 2.4% of the sample. What was sequenced was PBMCs. These TCRs come from a female donor in good health and CMV-seropositive.

V is TRBV5-1 and J is TRBJ1-1; 7 nucleotides match TRBD1. The CDR3 is made up of 16 amino acids. From germline, CDR1 is SGHRS and CDR2 YFSETQ. Trimming cost V 4 bases and J 5 bases; bases outside gene matches: 14. This CDR3 reads CASSVGPDREVTEAFF. The CDR3 nucleotides read TGCGCCAGCAGCGTCGGCCCCGACAGGGAGGTAACTGAAGCTTTCTTT.

The chain has TRBV27 and TRBJ1-1; possibly TRBD1 for D (5 bases). This CDR3 contains 15 residues. Germline V gene lookup returns CDR1 MNHEY and CDR2 SMNVEV (reference sequence). The ends were cut back, 6 bases at V and 3 bases at J, with 17 bases in the middle. In DNA, the CDR3 is TGTGCCAGCAGCCTGGAGGGACCCTACGACACTGAAGCTTTCTTT. As protein: CASSLEGPYDTEAFF.

The CDR3 DNA is TGTGCCAGCAGTCCCGGGACAGGGACTAACTATGGCTACACCTTC. Protein sequence: CASSPGTGTNYGYTF. This chain links TRBV6-5 with TRBJ1-2; 9 bases fit TRBD1. This CDR3 spans 15 amino acids. The V gene's germline CDR1 is MNHEY and CDR2 SVGAGI. J gave up 0 bases and V 5 bases, and 4 bases lay outside the gene matches.

CDR3 amino acids: CASSPSRVYEQYF. The CDR3 DNA sequence: TGCGCCAGCAGCCCGTCCAGGGTCTACGAGCAGTACTTC. The genes are TRBV5-1 and TRBJ2-7; the D gene is possibly TRBD1 (5 bases). The CDR3 length is 13 residues. The ends were cut back, 4 bases at V and 3 bases at J, with 11 bases in the middle. The germline V gene has CDR1 SGHRS and CDR2 YFSETQ.

The chain employs TRBV6-5 and TRBJ2-7; TRBD2 might be the D (5 bases). This CDR3 spans 13 amino acids. The germline CDR1 and CDR2 sequences are MNHEY and SVGAGI. Trimming pared 0 bases from V and 3 bases from J, leaving 6 bases between. The CDR3 loop is CASSYSRGYEQYF. CDR3 bases: TGTGCCAGCAGTTACTCTCGGGGCTACGAGCAGTACTTC.